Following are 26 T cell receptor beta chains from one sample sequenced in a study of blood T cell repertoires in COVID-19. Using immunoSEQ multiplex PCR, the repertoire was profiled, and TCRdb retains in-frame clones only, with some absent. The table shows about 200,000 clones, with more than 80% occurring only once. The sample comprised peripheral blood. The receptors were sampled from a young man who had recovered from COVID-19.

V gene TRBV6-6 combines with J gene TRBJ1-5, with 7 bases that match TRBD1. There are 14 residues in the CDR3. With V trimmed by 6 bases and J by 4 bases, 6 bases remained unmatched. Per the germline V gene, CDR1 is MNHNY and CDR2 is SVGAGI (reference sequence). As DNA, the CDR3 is TGTGCCAGCAGCCTAACGACAGGGAATCAGCCCCAGCATTTT. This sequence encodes CASSLTTGNQPQHF.

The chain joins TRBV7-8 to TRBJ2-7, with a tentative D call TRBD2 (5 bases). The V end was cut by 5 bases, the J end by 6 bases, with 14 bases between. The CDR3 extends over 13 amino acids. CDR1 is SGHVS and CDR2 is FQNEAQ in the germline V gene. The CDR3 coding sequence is TGTGCCAGCAGCCCACATTTCGCGGGCGAGCAGTACTTC. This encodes CASSPHFAGEQYF.

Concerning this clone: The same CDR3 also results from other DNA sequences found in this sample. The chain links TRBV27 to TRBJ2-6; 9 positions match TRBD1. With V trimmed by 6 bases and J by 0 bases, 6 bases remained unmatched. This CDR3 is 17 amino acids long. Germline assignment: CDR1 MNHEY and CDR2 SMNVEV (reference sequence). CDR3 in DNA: TGTGCCAGCAGCTCGGGACAGGGTTCCTCTGGGGCCAACGTCCTGACTTTC. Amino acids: CASSSGQGSSGANVLTF.

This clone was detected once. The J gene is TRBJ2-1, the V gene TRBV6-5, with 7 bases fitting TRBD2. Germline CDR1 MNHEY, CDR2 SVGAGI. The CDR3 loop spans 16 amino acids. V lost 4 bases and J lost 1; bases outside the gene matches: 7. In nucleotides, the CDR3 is TGTGCCAGCAGTTCCCGGGGGGAAAGGTCCTACAATGAGCAGTTCTTC. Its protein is CASSSRGERSYNEQFF.

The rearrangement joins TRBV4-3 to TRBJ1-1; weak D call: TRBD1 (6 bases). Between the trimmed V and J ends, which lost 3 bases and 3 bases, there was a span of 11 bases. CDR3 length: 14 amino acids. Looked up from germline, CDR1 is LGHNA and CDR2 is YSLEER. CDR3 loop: CASSHGGQHTEAFF. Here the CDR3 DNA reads TGCGCCAGCAGCCACGGGGGGCAACACACTGAAGCTTTCTTT.

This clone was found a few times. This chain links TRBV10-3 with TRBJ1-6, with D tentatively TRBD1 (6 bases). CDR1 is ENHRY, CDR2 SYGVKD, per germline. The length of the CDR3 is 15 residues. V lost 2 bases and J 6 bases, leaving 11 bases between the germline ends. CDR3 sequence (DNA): TGTGCCATCAGTGAGCACAGGGAGGGTAATTCACCCCTCCACTTT. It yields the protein CAISEHREGNSPLHF.

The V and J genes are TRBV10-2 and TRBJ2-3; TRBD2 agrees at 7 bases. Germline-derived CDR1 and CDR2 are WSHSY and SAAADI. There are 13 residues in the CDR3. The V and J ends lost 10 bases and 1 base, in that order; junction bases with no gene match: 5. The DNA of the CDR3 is TGCGCCATCGCGGGGGTGGGCACAGATACGCAGTATTTT. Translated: CAIAGVGTDTQYF.

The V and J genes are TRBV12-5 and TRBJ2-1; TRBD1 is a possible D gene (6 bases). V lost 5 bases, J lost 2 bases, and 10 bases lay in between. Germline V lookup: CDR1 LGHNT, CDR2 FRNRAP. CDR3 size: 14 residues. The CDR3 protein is CASGVGTPYNEQFF. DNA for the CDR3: TGTGCTAGTGGTGTCGGGACACCCTACAATGAGCAGTTCTTC.

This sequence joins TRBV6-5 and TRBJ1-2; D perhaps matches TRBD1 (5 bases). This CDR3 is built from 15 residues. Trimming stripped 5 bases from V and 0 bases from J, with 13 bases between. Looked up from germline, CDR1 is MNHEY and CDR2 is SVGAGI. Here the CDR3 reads CASSTRGGANYGYTF. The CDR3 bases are TGTGCCAGCAGTACCCGCGGGGGGGCTAACTATGGCTACACCTTC.

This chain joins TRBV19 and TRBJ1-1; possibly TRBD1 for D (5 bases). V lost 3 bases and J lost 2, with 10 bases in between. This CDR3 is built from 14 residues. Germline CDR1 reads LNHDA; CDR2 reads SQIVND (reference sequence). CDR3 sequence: CASSIATDNTEAFF. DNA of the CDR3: TGTGCCAGTAGTATCGCGACAGACAACACTGAAGCTTTCTTT.

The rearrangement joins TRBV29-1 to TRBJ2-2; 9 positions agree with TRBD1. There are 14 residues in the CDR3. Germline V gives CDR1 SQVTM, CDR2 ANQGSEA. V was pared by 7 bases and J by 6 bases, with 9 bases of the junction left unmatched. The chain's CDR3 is CSATRTGVSGELFF. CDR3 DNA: TGCAGCGCAACCCGGACAGGGGTGTCCGGGGAGCTGTTTTTT.

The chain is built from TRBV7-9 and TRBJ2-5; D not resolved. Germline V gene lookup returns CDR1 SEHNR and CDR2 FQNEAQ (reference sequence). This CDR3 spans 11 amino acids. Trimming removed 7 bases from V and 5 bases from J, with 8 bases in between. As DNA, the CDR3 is TGTGCCAGCAACTCGTTGGAGACCCAGTACTTC. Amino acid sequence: CASNSLETQYF.

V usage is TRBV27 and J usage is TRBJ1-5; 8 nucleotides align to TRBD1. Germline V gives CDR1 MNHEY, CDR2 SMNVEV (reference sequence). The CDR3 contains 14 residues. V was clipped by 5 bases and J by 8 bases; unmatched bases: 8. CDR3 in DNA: TGTGCCAGCAGTCCATTGACAGGGGCGGAGCCCCAGCATTTT. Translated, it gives CASSPLTGAEPQHF.

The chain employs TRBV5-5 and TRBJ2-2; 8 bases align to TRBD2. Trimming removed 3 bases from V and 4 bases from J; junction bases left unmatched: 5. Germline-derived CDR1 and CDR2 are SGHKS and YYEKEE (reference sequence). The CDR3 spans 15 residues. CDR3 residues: CASSYRAGVTGELFF. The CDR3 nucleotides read TGTGCCAGCAGCTATAGAGCGGGAGTCACCGGGGAGCTGTTTTTT.

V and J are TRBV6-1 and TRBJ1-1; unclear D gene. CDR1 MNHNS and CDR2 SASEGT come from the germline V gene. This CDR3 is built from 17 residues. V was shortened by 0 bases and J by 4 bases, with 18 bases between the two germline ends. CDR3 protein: CASSEARRAAVATEAFF. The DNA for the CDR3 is TGTGCCAGCAGTGAAGCTCGGAGGGCCGCCGTGGCCACTGAAGCTTTCTTT.

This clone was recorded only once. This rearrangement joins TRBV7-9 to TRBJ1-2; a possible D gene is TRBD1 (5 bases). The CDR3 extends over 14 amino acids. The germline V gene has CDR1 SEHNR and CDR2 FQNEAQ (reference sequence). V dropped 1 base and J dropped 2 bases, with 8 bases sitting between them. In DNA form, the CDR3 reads TGTGCCAGCAGCTTAGGGGACTCCAACTATGGCTACACCTTC. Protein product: CASSLGDSNYGYTF.

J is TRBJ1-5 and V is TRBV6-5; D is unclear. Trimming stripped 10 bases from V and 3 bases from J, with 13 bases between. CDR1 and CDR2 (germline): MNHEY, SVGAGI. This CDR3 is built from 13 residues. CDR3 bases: TGTGCCACCGGGGTGAGTAACAATCAGCCCCAGCATTTT. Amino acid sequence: CATGVSNNQPQHF.

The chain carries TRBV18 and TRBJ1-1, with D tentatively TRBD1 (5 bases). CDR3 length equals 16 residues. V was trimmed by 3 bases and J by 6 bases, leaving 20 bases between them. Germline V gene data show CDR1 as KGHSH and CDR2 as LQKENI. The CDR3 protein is CASSPTPTDWGSEAFF. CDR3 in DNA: TGTGCCAGCTCACCTACACCGACAGATTGGGGCTCTGAAGCTTTCTTT.

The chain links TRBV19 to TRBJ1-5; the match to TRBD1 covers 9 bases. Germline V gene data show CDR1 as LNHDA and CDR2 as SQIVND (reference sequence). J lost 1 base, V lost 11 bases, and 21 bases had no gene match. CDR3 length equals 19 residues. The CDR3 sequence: CASRAPRTGVKGSNQPQHF. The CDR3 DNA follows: TGTGCCTCAAGGGCCCCGAGGACAGGGGTGAAGGGGAGCAATCAGCCCCAGCATTTT.

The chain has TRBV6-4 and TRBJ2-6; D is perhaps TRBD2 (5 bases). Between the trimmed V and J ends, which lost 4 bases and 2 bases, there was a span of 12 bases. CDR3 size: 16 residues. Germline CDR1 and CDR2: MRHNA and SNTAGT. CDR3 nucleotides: TGTGCCAGCAGTGTAAGCGGAAACCCTGGGGCCAACGTCCTGACTTTC. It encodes CASSVSGNPGANVLTF.

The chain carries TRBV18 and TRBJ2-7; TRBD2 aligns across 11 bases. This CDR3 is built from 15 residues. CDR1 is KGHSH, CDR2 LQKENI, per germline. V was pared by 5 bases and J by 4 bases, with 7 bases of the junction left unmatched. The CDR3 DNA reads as TGTGCCAGCTCAGCCGGACTAGCGGGTATATACGAGCAGTACTTC. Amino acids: CASSAGLAGIYEQYF.

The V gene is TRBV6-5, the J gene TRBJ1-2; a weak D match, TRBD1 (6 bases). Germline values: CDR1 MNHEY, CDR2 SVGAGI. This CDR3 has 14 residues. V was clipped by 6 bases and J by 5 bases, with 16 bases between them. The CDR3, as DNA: TGTGCCAGCAGCAGGGGTCCCTCCACTTATGGCTACACCTTC. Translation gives CASSRGPSTYGYTF.

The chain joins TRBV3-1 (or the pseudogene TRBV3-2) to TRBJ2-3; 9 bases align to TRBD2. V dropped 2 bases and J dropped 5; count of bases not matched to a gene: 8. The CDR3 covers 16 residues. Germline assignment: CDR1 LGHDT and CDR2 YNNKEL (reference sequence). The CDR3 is CASSQIKRGVGDTQYF. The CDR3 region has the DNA TGTGCCAGCAGCCAAATAAAGCGGGGGGTTGGAGATACGCAGTATTTT.

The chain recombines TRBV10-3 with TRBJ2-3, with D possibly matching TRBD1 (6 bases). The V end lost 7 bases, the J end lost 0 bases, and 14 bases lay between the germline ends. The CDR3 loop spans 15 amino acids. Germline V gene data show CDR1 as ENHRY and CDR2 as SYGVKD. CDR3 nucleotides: TGTGCCATCATTCCCGGGACACAGAGCACAGATACGCAGTATTTT. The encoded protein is CAIIPGTQSTDTQYF.

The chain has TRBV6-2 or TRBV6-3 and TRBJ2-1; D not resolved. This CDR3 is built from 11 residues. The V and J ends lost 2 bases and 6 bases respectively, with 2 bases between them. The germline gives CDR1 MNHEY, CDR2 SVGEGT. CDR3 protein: CASSYLNEQFF. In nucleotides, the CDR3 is TGTGCCAGCAGTTACCTCAATGAGCAGTTCTTC.

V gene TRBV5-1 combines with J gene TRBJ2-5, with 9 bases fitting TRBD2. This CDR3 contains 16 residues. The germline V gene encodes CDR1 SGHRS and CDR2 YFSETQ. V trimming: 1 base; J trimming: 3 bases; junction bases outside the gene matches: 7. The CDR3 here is CASSLIDAGGEETQYF. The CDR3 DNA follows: TGCGCCAGCAGCTTGATTGATGCGGGGGGGGAAGAGACCCAGTACTTC.